This T cell receptor beta chain was identified in a study of T cell responses to AZD1222 COVID-19 vaccine. Across the whole study: Investigators merged groups given second doses at roughly 4 or roughly 12 weeks.

Clones were sequenced by immunoSEQ multiplex PCR, and TCRdb holds only the in-frame ones, with some missing. The sample includes 86,000 or so clones, around 90% seen only once; the top ten take 2.5% to 3.5%. This clone was picked up one time. Antigen unknown. CDR1 and CDR2 (germline): MNHEY, SVGAGI. The CDR3 extends over 12 amino acids. Trimming removed 7 bases at V and 4 bases at J, with 10 bases between. Overall study results and limits: Unmutated variant regions are reportedly the target of nearly half of TCRs that are spike-specific. The repertoires were collected only after the peak T cell response.

This TCR derives from an adult in good health. Sequences were derived from peripheral blood, sampled on day 0 of AZD1222 vaccination. V usage is TRBV6-5 and J usage is TRBJ2-5, with D unresolved. The CDR3 region has the DNA TGTGCCAGCAATAGGGCACCAGAGACCCAGTACTTC. It is translated as CASNRAPETQYF.